This T cell receptor (beta chain) was recovered during a study of a mutant IDH1 vaccine in newly diagnosed glioma. Study details: Before enrollment, the patients had been treated with radiotherapy alone, temozolomide alone, or both together. Most of them had received both. Study-wide points: The vaccine induced immune responses, and these occurred in around 93% of patients.

Time point specified: week 35, safety follow-up. Vaccinated patients received 300 ug of mutant IDH1 20-mer peptide per dose, with topical imiquimod. The junction had 5 bases not matched to a gene; V was cut back by 7 bases and J by 0 bases. CDR1 is SEHNR, CDR2 FQNEAQ, per germline (reference sequence). The CDR3 sequence is 14 residues long. As regards this clone: Its antigen is unidentified.

Using immunoSEQ multiplex PCR, the repertoire was profiled, and TCRdb retains in-frame clones only, with some absent. Counted here are more than 55,000 clones, 84% occurring once; the ten biggest clones make up about 4.2%. This TCR derives from a man in his thirties or forties with glioma. The source material was PBMCs, sampled from a glioma patient whose treatment included an IDH1 peptide vaccine. The rearrangement links TRBV7-9 to TRBJ1-2; 7 bases agree with TRBD1. The CDR3 DNA reads as TGTGCCAGCACCCTAACAGGGGCTAACTATGGCTACACCTTC. It specifies CASTLTGANYGYTF.